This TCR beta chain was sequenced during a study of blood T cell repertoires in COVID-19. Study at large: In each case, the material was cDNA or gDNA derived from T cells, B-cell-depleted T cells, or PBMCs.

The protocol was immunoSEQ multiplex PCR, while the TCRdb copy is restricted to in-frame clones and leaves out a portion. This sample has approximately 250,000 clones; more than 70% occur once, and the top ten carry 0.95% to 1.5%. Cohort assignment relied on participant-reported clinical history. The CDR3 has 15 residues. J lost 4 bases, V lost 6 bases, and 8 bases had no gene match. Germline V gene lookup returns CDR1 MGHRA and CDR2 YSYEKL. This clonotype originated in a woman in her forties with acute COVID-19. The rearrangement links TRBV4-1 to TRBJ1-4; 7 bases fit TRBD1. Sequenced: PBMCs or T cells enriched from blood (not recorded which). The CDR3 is CASRQTGTDNEKLFF. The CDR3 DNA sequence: TGCGCCAGCAGACAGACCGGGACAGATAATGAAAAACTGTTTTTT.